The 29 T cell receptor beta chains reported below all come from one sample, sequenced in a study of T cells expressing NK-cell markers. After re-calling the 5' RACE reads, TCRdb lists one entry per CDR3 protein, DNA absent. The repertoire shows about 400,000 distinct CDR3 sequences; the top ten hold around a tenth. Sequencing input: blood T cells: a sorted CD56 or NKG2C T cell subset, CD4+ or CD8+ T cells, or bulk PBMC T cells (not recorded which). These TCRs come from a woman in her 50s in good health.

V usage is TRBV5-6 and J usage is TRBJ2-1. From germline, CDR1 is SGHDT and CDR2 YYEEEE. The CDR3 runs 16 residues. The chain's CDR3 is CASSQMKDLEYNEQFF.

The CDR3 is CASMRETGANQPQHF. The V and J genes are TRBV2 and TRBJ1-5; TCRdb's D gene call, TRBD1, goes unchecked for lack of DNA. There are 15 residues in the CDR3. The germline V gene encodes CDR1 SNHLY and CDR2 FYNNEI.

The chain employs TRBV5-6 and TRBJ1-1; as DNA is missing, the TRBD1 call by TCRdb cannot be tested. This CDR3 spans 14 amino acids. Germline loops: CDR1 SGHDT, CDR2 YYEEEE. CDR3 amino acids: CASSTGGGNTEAFF.

CDR3 in amino acids: CASSLVRGTTLDTQYF. The chain has TRBV7-9 and TRBJ2-3; the D gene TCRdb calls, TRBD2, cannot be checked with no DNA. The CDR3 contains 16 residues. Germline assignment: CDR1 SEHNR and CDR2 FQNEAQ (reference sequence).

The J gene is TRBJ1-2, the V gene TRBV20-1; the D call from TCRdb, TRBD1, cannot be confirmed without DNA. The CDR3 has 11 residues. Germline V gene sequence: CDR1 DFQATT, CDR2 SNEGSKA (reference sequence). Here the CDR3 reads CSASQGFGYTF.

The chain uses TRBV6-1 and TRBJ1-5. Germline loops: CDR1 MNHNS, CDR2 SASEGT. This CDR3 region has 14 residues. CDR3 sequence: CASSEFGSNQPQHF.

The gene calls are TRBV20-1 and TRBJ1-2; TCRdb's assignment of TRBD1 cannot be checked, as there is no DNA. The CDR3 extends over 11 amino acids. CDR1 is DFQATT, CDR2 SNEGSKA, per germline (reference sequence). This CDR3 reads CSAQGRYGYTF.

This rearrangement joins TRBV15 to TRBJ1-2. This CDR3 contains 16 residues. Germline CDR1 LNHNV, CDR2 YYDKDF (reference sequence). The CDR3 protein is CATSRDLGVLHDGYTF. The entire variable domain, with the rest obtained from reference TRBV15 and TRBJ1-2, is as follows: DAMVIQNPRYQVTQFGKPVTLSCSQTLNHNVMYWYQQKSSQAPKLLFHYYDKDFNNEADTPDNFQSRRPNTSFCFLDIRSPGLGDTAMYLCATSRDLGVLHDGYTFGSGTRLTVV.

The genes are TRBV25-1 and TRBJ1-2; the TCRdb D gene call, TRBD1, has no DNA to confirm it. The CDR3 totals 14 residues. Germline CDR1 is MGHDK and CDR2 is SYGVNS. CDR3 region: CASSEFGTGHGYTF.

This CDR3 reads CASTPGTGGIYGYTF. The V gene is TRBV12-3 or TRBV12-4, the J gene TRBJ1-2; the TCRdb D gene call, TRBD1, has no DNA to confirm it. The CDR3 consists of 15 residues.

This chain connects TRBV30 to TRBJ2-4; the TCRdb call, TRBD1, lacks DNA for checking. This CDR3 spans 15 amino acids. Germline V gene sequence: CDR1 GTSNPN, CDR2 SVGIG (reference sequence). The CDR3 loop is CAWSPGGIAKNIQYF.

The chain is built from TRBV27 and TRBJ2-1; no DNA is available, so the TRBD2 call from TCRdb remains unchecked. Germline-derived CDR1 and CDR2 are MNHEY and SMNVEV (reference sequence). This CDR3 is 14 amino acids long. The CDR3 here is CASSALAGNNEQFF.

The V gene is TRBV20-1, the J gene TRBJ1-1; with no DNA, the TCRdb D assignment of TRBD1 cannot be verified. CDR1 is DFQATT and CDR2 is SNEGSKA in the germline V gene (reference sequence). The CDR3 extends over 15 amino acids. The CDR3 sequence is CSARGTGTGVTEAFF.

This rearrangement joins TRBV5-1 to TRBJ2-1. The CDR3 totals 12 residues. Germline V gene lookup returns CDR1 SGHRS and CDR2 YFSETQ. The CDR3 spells CASSIDYHEQFF.

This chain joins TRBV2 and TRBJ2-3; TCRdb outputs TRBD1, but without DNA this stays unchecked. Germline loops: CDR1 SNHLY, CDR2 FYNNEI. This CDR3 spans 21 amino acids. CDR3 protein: CASSEAAPGGLAYPSTDTQYF. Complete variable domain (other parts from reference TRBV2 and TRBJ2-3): EPEVTQTPSHQVTQMGQEVILRCVPISNHLYFYWYRQILGQKVEFLVSFYNNEISEKSEIFDDQFSVERPDGSNFTLKIRSTKLEDSAMYFCASSEAAPGGLAYPSTDTQYFGPGTRLTVL.

This CDR3 is CASSQERAMNTEAFF. The genes are TRBV3-1 and TRBJ1-1. CDR3 length: 15 amino acids. From germline, CDR1 is LGHDT and CDR2 YNNKEL (reference sequence).

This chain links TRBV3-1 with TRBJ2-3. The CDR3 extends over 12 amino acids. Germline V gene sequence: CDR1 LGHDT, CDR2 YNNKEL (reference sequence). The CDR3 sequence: CASSQGVNTQYF.

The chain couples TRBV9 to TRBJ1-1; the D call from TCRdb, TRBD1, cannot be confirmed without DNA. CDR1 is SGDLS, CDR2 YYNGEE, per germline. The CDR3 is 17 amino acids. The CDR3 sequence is CASSKRTGGWEDTEAFF.

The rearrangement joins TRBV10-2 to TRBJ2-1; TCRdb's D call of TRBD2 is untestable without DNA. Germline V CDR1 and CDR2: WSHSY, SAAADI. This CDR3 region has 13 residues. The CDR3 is CASRASGDNEQFF.

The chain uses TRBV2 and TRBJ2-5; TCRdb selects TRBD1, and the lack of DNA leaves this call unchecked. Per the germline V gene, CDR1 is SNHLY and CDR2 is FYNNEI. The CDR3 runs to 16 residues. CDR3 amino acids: CASSSGDSRAVGTQYF. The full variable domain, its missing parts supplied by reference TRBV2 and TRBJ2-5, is EPEVTQTPSHQVTQMGQEVILRCVPISNHLYFYWYRQILGQKVEFLVSFYNNEISEKSEIFDDQFSVERPDGSNFTLKIRSTKLEDSAMYFCASSSGDSRAVGTQYFGPGTRLLVL.

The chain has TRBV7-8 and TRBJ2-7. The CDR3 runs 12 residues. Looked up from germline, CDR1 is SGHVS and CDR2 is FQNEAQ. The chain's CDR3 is CASSWSISEQYF.

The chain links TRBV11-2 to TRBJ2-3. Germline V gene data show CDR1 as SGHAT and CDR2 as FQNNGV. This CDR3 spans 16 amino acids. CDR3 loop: CASSLEVQFFPDTQYF.

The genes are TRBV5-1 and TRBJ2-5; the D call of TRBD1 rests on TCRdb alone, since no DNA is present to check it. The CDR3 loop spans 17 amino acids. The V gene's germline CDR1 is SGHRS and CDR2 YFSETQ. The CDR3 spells CASSFGSGGAVKETQYF.

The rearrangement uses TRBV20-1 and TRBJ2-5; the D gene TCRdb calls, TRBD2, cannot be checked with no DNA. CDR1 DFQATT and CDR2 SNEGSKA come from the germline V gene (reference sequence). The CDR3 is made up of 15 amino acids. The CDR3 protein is CSASGTGVNAATQYF.

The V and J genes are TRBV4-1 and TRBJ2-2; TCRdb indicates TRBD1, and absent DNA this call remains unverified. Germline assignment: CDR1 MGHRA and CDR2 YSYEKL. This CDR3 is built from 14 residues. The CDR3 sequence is CASSQGTGIGELFF.

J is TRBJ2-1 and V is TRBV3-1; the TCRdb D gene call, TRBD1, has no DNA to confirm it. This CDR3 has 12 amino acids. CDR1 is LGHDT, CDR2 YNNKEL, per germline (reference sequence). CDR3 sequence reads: CASSQRGDEQFF.

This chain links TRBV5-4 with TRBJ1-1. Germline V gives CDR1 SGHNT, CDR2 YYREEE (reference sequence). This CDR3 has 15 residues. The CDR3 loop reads CASSLLAATNTEAFF.

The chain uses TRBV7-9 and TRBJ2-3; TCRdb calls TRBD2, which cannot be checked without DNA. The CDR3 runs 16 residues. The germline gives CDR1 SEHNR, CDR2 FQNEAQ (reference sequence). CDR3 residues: CASSRGTSKKLDTQYF.

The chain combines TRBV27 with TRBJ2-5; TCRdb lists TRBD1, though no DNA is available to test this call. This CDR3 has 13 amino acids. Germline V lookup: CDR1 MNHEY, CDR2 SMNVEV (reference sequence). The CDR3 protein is CASRPTGGETQYF.